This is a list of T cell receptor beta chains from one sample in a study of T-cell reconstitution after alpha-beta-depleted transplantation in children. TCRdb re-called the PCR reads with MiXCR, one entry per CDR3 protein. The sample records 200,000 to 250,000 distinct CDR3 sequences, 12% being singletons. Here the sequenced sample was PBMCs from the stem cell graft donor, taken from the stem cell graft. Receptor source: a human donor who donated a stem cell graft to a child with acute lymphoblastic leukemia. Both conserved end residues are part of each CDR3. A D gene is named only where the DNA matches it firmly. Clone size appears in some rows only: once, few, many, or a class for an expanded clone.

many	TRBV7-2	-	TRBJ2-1	TGTGCCAGCAGGCTCTTTGCGGTGAGCTCCTACAATGAGCAGTTCTTC	CASRLFAVSSYNEQFF
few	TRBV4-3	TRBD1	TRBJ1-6	TGCGCCAGCAGCCGGGACAGGGGGCAGTTTTATAATTCACCCCTCCACTTT	CASSRDRGQFYNSPLHF
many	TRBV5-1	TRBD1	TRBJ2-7	TGCGCCAGCAGCTTGGGGGGACAGAACGAGCAGTACTTC	CASSLGGQNEQYF
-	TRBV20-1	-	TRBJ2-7	TGCAGTGTGGGCAGGGGGGGAACCTACGAGCAGTACTTC	CSVGRGGTYEQYF
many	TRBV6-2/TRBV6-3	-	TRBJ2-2	TGTGCCAGCAGTTACTCGGCAGGGGACTTTAGAAACACCGGGGAGCTGTTTTTT	CASSYSAGDFRNTGELFF
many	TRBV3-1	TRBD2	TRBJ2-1	TGTGCCAGCAGCCAAGAAAGGCCGGGGGGAACCTACAATGAGCAGTTCTTC	CASSQERPGGTYNEQFF
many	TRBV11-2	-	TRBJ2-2	TGTGCCAGCAGCTTAAAATTTTCGGGGCAGCGCATGACCGGGGAGCTGTTTTTT	CASSLKFSGQRMTGELFF
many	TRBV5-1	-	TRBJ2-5	TGCGCCAGCAGCCGGGCGACATATGGGGAGACCCAGTACTTC	CASSRATYGETQYF
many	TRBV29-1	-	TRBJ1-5	TGCAGCGTACAAAAGGCGTGGGGCCAGCCCCAGCATTTT	CSVQKAWGQPQHF
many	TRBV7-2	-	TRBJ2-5	TGTGCCAGCAGCTTAGTTGCCACCCAAGAGACCCAGTACTTC	CASSLVATQETQYF
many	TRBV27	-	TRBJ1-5	TGTGCCAGCAAGGGCGGGAATCAGCCCCAGCATTTT	CASKGGNQPQHF
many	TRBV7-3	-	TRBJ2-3	TGTGCCAGCAGCTTAAACGGCCAGAGCACAGATACGCAGTATTTT	CASSLNGQSTDTQYF
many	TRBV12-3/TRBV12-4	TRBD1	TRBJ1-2	TGTGCCAGCAGTCCCCGGACAGGCCGGGGCTACACCTTC	CASSPRTGRGYTF
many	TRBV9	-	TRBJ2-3	TGTGCCAGCAGCGCTCGACAGGCTAGCACAGATACGCAGTATTTT	CASSARQASTDTQYF
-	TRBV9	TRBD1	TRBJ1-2	TGTGCCAGCAGCGTAACAGGGGGAGGAGGAAACTATGGCTACACCTTC	CASSVTGGGGNYGYTF
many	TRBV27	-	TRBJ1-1	TGTGCCAGCAGTTCGGGCCCCTCATACACTGAAGCTTTCTTT	CASSSGPSYTEAFF
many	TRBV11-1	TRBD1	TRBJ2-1	TGTGCCACGTCTCAGGGGGCCCGAGTCGAGCAGTTCTTC	CATSQGARVEQFF
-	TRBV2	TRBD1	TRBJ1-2	TGTGCCAGCAGCAAGGACAGGGGAGGCTACACCTTC	CASSKDRGGYTF
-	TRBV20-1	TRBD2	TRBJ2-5	TGCAGTGCTAGAGATCTAGCGGGGGGCTGGACACAAGAGACCCAGTACTTC	CSARDLAGGWTQETQYF
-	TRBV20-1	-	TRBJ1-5	TGCAGTGCTAGCGGACAGTCCAATCAGCCCCAGCATTTT	CSASGQSNQPQHF
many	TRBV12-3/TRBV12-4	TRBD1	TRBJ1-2	TGTGCCAGCAGCAACGTCAGGACAGGCCAAAGGCATGGCTACACCTTC	CASSNVRTGQRHGYTF
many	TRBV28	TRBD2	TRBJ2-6	TGTGCCAGCACCACGGGGGGGGAAGCCAACGTCCTGACTTTC	CASTTGGEANVLTF
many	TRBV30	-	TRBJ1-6	TGTGCCTGGAGGACCCTGGACCGGTCACCCCTCCACTTT	CAWRTLDRSPLHF